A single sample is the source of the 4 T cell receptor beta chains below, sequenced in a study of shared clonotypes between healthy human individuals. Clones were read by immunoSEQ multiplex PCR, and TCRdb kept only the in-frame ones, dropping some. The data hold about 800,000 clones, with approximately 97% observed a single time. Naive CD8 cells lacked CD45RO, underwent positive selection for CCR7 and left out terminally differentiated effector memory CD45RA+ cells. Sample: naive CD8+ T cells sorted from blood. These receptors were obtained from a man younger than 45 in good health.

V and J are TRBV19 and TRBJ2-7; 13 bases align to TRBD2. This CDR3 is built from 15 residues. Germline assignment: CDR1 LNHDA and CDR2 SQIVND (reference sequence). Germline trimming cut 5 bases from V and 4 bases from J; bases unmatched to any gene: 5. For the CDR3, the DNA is TGTGCCAGTAGTCCAAAGGGACTAGCGGGATACGAGCAGTACTTC. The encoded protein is CASSPKGLAGYEQYF.

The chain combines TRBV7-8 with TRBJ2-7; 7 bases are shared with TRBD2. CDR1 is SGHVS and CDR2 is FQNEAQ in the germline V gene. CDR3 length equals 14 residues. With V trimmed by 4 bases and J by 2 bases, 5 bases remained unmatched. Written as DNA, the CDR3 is TGTGCCAGCAGCTCGGGACTACCCGCCTACGAGCAGTACTTC. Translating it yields CASSSGLPAYEQYF.

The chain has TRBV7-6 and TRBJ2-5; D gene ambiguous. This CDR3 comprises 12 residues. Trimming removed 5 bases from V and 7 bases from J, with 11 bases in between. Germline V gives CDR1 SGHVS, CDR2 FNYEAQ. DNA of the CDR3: TGTGCCAGCAGCACCCTCCCGGGGACCCAGTACTTC. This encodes CASSTLPGTQYF. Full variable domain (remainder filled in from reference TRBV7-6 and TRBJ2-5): GAGVSQSPRYKVTKRGQDVALRCDPISGHVSLYWYRQALGQGPEFLTYFNYEAQQDKSGLPNDRFSAERPEGSISTLTIQRTEQRDSAMYRCASSTLPGTQYFGPGTRLLVL.

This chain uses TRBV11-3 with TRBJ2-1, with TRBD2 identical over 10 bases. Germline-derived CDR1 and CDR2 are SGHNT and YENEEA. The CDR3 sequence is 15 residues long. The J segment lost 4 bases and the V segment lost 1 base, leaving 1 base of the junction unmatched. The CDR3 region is CASSLALAGYNEQFF. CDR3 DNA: TGTGCCAGCAGCTTAGCACTAGCGGGGTACAATGAGCAGTTCTTC.